These 28 T cell receptor beta chains were all obtained from the same sample, sequenced in a study of shared clonotypes between healthy human individuals. The protocol was immunoSEQ multiplex PCR, while the TCRdb copy is restricted to in-frame clones and leaves out a portion. The sample has around 2.1 million clones; more than 90% are singletons. The sequenced sample was naive CD4+ T cells sorted from blood. Noted subset: CD45RA+ positively selected. The receptor set was obtained from a man aged 18-30 years in good health.

A remark on this clone: The same CDR3 also results from other DNA sequences found in this sample. The chain links TRBV6-5 to TRBJ1-1; D is unclear. Looked up from germline, CDR1 is MNHEY and CDR2 is SVGAGI. The length of the CDR3 is 13 residues. The ends were cut back, 2 bases at V and 1 base at J, with 5 bases in the middle. The CDR3 DNA reads TGTGCCAGCAGTTACGGTCAGAACACTGAAGCTTTCTTT. This codes for CASSYGQNTEAFF.

The V gene is TRBV11-1, the J gene TRBJ2-7; 9 bases align to TRBD1. This CDR3 is 14 amino acids long. Germline V gene data show CDR1 as SGHAT and CDR2 as FQDESV (reference sequence). V lost 5 bases and J lost 2; bases outside the gene matches: 4. CDR3 coding DNA: TGTGCCAGCAGCCCGGGACAGGGTGCCTACGAGCAGTACTTC. Translating gives CASSPGQGAYEQYF.

This chain joins TRBV11-1 and TRBJ2-2; the D is unclear. The CDR3 covers 14 residues. The V and J ends lost 1 base and 1 base respectively, with 4 bases between them. The germline V gene has CDR1 SGHAT and CDR2 FQDESV (reference sequence). This CDR3 reads CASSLVGNTGELFF. As DNA, the CDR3 is TGTGCCAGCAGCTTAGTCGGGAACACCGGGGAGCTGTTTTTT.

The chain has TRBV11-2 and TRBJ2-2, with a tentative D call TRBD2 (6 bases). Germline CDR1 reads SGHAT; CDR2 reads FQNNGV. V shed 1 base and J shed 5 bases, with 14 bases lying between them. The length of the CDR3 is 16 residues. The CDR3 nucleotides read TGTGCCAGCAGCTTAGGCGCGGGGTATAGGACCGGGGAGCTGTTTTTT. This translates into CASSLGAGYRTGELFF.

The chain uses TRBV11-3 and TRBJ2-2; 7 bases fit TRBD1. The CDR3 spans 16 residues. V was clipped by 1 base and J by 4 bases; unmatched bases: 6. Germline CDR1 reads SGHNT; CDR2 reads YENEEA. CDR3 sequence: CASSLGGGAPTGELFF. The DNA for the CDR3 is TGTGCCAGCAGCTTAGGAGGGGGCGCCCCCACCGGGGAGCTGTTTTTT.

This clone was observed a single time. V usage is TRBV5-1 and J usage is TRBJ2-5, with TRBD2 identical over 9 bases. Germline CDR1 and CDR2: SGHRS and YFSETQ. V trimming: 1 base; J trimming: 6 bases; junction bases outside the gene matches: 7. This CDR3 has 15 residues. CDR3 bases: TGCGCCAGCAGCTTGAGTCTAGCGGGATTAAAGACCCAGTACTTC. This translates into CASSLSLAGLKTQYF.

V gene TRBV5-6 combines with J gene TRBJ1-3; D is undetermined. Trimming removed 0 bases from V and 0 bases from J, with 7 bases in between. CDR1 is SGHDT, CDR2 YYEEEE, per germline. CDR3 length equals 15 residues. The CDR3 is CASSLGQISGNTIYF. The DNA of the CDR3 is TGTGCCAGCAGCTTGGGGCAGATCTCTGGAAACACCATATATTTT.

The chain uses TRBV6-1 and TRBJ1-5; 11 nucleotides line up with TRBD1. The CDR3 runs 14 residues. V gave up 8 bases and J gave up 5 bases; unmatched junction bases: 5. Germline loops: CDR1 MNHNS, CDR2 SASEGT. CDR3: CASAGTGGYQPQHF. The CDR3 coding sequence is TGTGCCAGCGCCGGGACAGGGGGATATCAGCCCCAGCATTTT.

The J gene is TRBJ1-4, the V gene TRBV5-1; D might be TRBD1 (5 bases). In germline, CDR1 is SGHRS, CDR2 YFSETQ. The CDR3 extends over 14 amino acids. Deletions cut 2 bases from V and 3 bases from J, with 8 bases between. In nucleotides, the CDR3 is TGCGCCAGCAGCTTTCCAGGGCCTAATGAAAAACTGTTTTTT. Amino acids: CASSFPGPNEKLFF.

This clone has a handful of counts. The chain employs TRBV30 and TRBJ1-6; D gene ambiguous. From germline, CDR1 is GTSNPN and CDR2 SVGIG (reference sequence). The CDR3 loop spans 14 amino acids. With 4 bases removed from V and 5 bases from J, the gap between germline ends came to 12 bases. The CDR3 bases are TGTGCCTGGAACTCAGTGGGAGATAATTCACCCCTCCACTTT. Its protein is CAWNSVGDNSPLHF.

V and J are TRBV5-1 and TRBJ1-1, with no clear D. CDR1 and CDR2 from the germline V gene are SGHRS and YFSETQ. CDR3 size: 15 residues. With 4 bases removed from V and 8 bases from J, the gap between germline ends came to 21 bases. This CDR3 reads CASSPDGGETREAFF. The CDR3 nucleotides read TGCGCCAGCAGCCCCGACGGCGGGGAAACTCGGGAAGCTTTCTTT.

V usage is TRBV4-2 and J usage is TRBJ2-3, with a weak D call TRBD2 (7 bases). CDR1 and CDR2 from the germline V gene are LGHNA and YNFKEQ. V was pared by 1 base and J by 5 bases, with 22 bases between. This CDR3 comprises 18 residues. The CDR3 region is CASSQGSVRGGALDTQYF. The CDR3 nucleotides are TGTGCCAGCAGCCAAGGTTCGGTCAGAGGGGGGGCTTTAGATACGCAGTATTTT.

V gene TRBV5-6 combines with J gene TRBJ1-1; the match to TRBD1 covers 11 bases. The V gene's germline CDR1 is SGHDT and CDR2 YYEEEE. V gave up 4 bases and J gave up 3 bases; unmatched junction bases: 5. The length of the CDR3 is 15 residues. The CDR3 DNA reads as TGTGCCAGCAGCCCAGGGACAGGGGGGCACACTGAAGCTTTCTTT. As protein: CASSPGTGGHTEAFF. Filled out from reference TRBV5-6 and TRBJ1-1, the complete variable domain reads DAGVTQSPTHLIKTRGQQVTLRCSPKSGHDTVSWYQQALGQGPQFIFQYYEEEERQRGNFPDRFSGHQFPNYSSELNVNALLLGDSALYLCASSPGTGGHTEAFFGQGTRLTVV.

The rearrangement uses TRBV21-1 and TRBJ1-1. TRBV21-1 is described as a pseudogene. The CDR3 sequence is 15 residues long. The CDR3: CASSHVHPSNTEAFF. The DNA of the CDR3 is TGTGCCAGCAGCCATGTGCACCCTTCGAACACTGAAGCTTTCTTT.

The rearrangement links TRBV10-2 to TRBJ1-2; 10 nucleotides agree with TRBD1. The V gene's germline CDR1 is WSHSY and CDR2 SAAADI. The CDR3 loop spans 14 amino acids. V shed 4 bases, J shed 2 bases, and the junction held 1 base outside the gene matches. The CDR3 here is CASSAGQGNYGYTF. For the CDR3, the DNA is TGCGCCAGCAGTGCGGGACAGGGGAACTATGGCTACACCTTC.

The chain combines TRBV7-6 with TRBJ1-2; possibly TRBD1 for D (5 bases). Germline V gene lookup returns CDR1 SGHVS and CDR2 FNYEAQ. This CDR3 is built from 14 residues. Between the trimmed V and J ends, which lost 5 bases and 4 bases, there was a span of 14 bases. CDR3 coding DNA: TGTGCCAGCAGCCCGTTGTCAGGGTCCTATGGCTACACCTTC. Encoded protein: CASSPLSGSYGYTF.

V gene TRBV21-1 combines with J gene TRBJ2-4; TRBD2, the table's D call, was not compared with the DNA. TRBV21-1 is classified as a pseudogene. This CDR3 comprises 15 residues. Here the CDR3 DNA reads TGTGCCAGCAGCAAAGAGGAGGCCTCCGAAAACATTCAGTACTTC. Amino acid sequence: CASSKEEASENIQYF.

The rearrangement joins TRBV10-1 to TRBJ2-1; 10 positions match TRBD2. CDR3 length equals 13 residues. Trimming removed 10 bases from V and 6 bases from J; junction bases left unmatched: 6. Germline CDR1 is WNHNN and CDR2 is SYGVQD (reference sequence). CDR3 amino acids: CATASGSTNEQFF. The CDR3 DNA sequence: TGCGCCACCGCTAGCGGGAGTACCAATGAGCAGTTCTTC.

With respect to this clone: Other DNA sequences from this sample encode an identical CDR3 as well. The rearrangement joins TRBV7-2 to TRBJ2-7, with TRBD2 matching 10 bases. Germline V gene sequence: CDR1 SGHTA, CDR2 FQGNSA. V lost 2 bases, J lost 3 bases, and 1 base stayed unmatched. The CDR3 length is 14 residues. Here the CDR3 reads CASSLIAGGYEQYF. CDR3 nucleotide sequence: TGTGCCAGCAGCTTAATAGCGGGAGGCTACGAGCAGTACTTC.

This chain links TRBV5-1 with TRBJ2-7; D remains ambiguous. V shed 1 base and J shed 7 bases, with 15 bases lying between them. Germline CDR1 SGHRS, CDR2 YFSETQ. The CDR3 runs 14 residues. CDR3 nucleotides: TGCGCCAGCAGCTTGAGTAGCTCCCTTTGGGAGCAGTACTTC. Protein product: CASSLSSSLWEQYF.

The chain employs TRBV19 and TRBJ1-2; no reliable D call. V gave up 7 bases and J gave up 8 bases, with 14 bases separating them. The CDR3 spans 12 residues. Germline assignment: CDR1 LNHDA and CDR2 SQIVND (reference sequence). This CDR3 reads CASIGPPGGYTF. CDR3 sequence (DNA): TGTGCCAGTATAGGCCCCCCGGGGGGCTACACCTTC.

Details on this clone: In the same sample, other DNA sequences code for this CDR3. The V gene is TRBV2, the J gene TRBJ2-2, with D possibly matching TRBD1 (5 bases). CDR1 and CDR2 from the germline V gene are SNHLY and FYNNEI. The CDR3 has 13 amino acids. Trimming stripped 4 bases from V and 3 bases from J, with 6 bases between. The CDR3 DNA reads as TGTGCCAGCAGTGGACAGTACACCGGGGAGCTGTTTTTT. This codes for CASSGQYTGELFF.

The rearrangement links TRBV19 to TRBJ2-1; D ambiguous. CDR1 LNHDA and CDR2 SQIVND come from the germline V gene (reference sequence). Deletions cut 5 bases from V and 5 bases from J, with 10 bases between. The CDR3 length is 13 residues. CDR3 sequence (DNA): TGTGCCAGTAGTTATATCGCGAACAATGAGCAGTTCTTC. As protein: CASSYIANNEQFF.

This chain links TRBV5-1 with TRBJ2-7, with 7 bases aligning to TRBD2. Losses at the gene ends were 0 bases for V and 3 bases for J; bases not matched to a gene: 3. Germline lookup yields CDR1 SGHRS and CDR2 YFSETQ. The CDR3 has 14 amino acids. The CDR3 DNA reads as TGCGCCAGCAGCTTGGCGGCGGGGGACTACGAGCAGTACTTC. Translating it yields CASSLAAGDYEQYF. The variable domain in full, completed from reference TRBV5-1 and TRBJ2-7, reads KAGVTQTPRYLIKTRGQQVTLSCSPISGHRSVSWYQQTPGQGLQFLFEYFSETQRNKGNFPGRFSGRQFSNSRSEMNVSTLELGDSALYLCASSLAAGDYEQYFGPGTRLTVT.

This chain connects TRBV29-1 to TRBJ2-5, with 10 nucleotides matching TRBD2. The CDR3 covers 13 residues. Unmatched junction bases numbered 3, after V lost 3 bases and J lost 5 bases. CDR1 and CDR2 (germline): SQVTM, ANQGSEA. CDR3 DNA: TGCAGCGTTGACCTAGCGGGAGCTGAGACCCAGTACTTC. Its protein is CSVDLAGAETQYF.

V and J are TRBV18 and TRBJ2-7; tentative D call: TRBD2 (6 bases). This CDR3 contains 15 residues. V shed 6 bases and J shed 2 bases, with 17 bases lying between them. The germline V gene encodes CDR1 KGHSH and CDR2 LQKENI. CDR3 region: CASSPGDSWAYEQYF. The CDR3 DNA follows: TGTGCCAGCTCCCCTGGGGACTCCTGGGCCTACGAGCAGTACTTC.

The gene calls are TRBV2 and TRBJ1-2; no firm D call. Germline CDR1 SNHLY, CDR2 FYNNEI. V dropped 5 bases and J dropped 4 bases, with 8 bases sitting between them. The length of the CDR3 is 12 residues. CDR3 sequence reads: CASSRPAYGYTF. The CDR3 bases are TGTGCCAGCAGTCGGCCTGCCTATGGCTACACCTTC.

This rearrangement joins TRBV7-2 to TRBJ2-7, with TRBD2 matching 9 bases. V dropped 5 bases and J dropped 0; count of bases not matched to a gene: 5. The germline V gene has CDR1 SGHTA and CDR2 FQGNSA. This CDR3 has 15 residues. CDR3 sequence reads: CASSAGLAHSYEQYF. CDR3 in DNA: TGTGCCAGCAGCGCGGGACTAGCTCACTCCTACGAGCAGTACTTC.